This T cell receptor (beta chain) was sequenced during a study of blood T cell repertoires in COVID-19 (dated by TCRdb to the early 2020s). Context from the whole study: The collaborator samples originated in the United States, Italy and Spain and spanned the acute and convalescent phases of COVID-19. The prospective study material was composed of cDNA or gDNA derived from T cells, B-cell-depleted T cells, or PBMCs. Deeply sampled blood TCRbeta repertoires from subjects exposed to, actively infected with, or recovered from COVID-19 were included in the dataset. The repertoires were released in a freely available public database intended as a resource for research on the immune response to SARS-CoV-2. The samples were drawn from two sources: the first 160 participants of the ongoing ImmuneRACE study, and 950 to 1,500 subjects contributed by 6 global collaborators. Nearly every sample came with metadata listing a de-identified subject ID, COVID-19 status, age in years and sex. HLA class I and class II types, where available, came from metadata supplied by the sample provider rather than from assay-based typing.

V loses 0 bases of germline sequence and J loses 1 base, and the interval between the two ends is 11 bases. Per the germline V gene, SGHRS is the CDR1 and YFSETQ is the CDR2. The CDR3 sequence holds 16 residues, the cysteine and phenylalanine included. The DNA shown is the 48-base CDR3, in frame from base 1. The paper's findings and limits, for the study overall: The quantity of clinical and demographic metadata differed by source and by participant and was supplied without curation.

Remarks on this clone: There is no known antigen for this receptor. Base qualities are missing; no much larger clone stands one base away.

TCRbeta CDR3 regions were amplified from genomic DNA by means of the immunoSEQ Assay, a bias-controlled multiplex PCR. Concerning the study's data processing: The number of nucleated cells in each sample was estimated from the amplification of reference gene primers within the assay. To quantify the absolute abundance of each unique TCRbeta CDR3 rearrangement, sequence reads were collapsed and filtered. For each sample, productive Simpson clonality was calculated by taking the square root of Simpson's diversity index across productive rearrangements. TCRdb's version of the immuneACCESS table is confined to in-frame rearrangements and falls short of the full clone set. An unresolved V gene accounts for under half of the shortfall where checked; the remainder is of unknown origin. V and J calls and clone size are as listed in that table; D and trimming were resolved from the DNA. The sample contains 130,000 to 150,000 clones, around 90% of them found a single time. The ten largest clonotypes hold 0.8% to 0.95% of the sample.

Collaborating institutions collected whole blood in K2EDTA tubes following their own protocols. For TCRbeta analysis, collaborators shipped samples in one of three forms: frozen whole blood, isolated PBMCs, or DNA extracted from either of those sample types. This receptor was identified in a woman aged 50 to 60 with acute or convalescent COVID-19. The sequence links TRBV5-1 to TRBJ2-1, with the D gene call left open. The sequencing sample was made of peripheral blood. The base sequence is TGCGCCAGCAGCTTGGGACTTTCCTTTTCCTACAATGAGCAGTTCTTC. This is translated as CASSLGLSFSYNEQFF.